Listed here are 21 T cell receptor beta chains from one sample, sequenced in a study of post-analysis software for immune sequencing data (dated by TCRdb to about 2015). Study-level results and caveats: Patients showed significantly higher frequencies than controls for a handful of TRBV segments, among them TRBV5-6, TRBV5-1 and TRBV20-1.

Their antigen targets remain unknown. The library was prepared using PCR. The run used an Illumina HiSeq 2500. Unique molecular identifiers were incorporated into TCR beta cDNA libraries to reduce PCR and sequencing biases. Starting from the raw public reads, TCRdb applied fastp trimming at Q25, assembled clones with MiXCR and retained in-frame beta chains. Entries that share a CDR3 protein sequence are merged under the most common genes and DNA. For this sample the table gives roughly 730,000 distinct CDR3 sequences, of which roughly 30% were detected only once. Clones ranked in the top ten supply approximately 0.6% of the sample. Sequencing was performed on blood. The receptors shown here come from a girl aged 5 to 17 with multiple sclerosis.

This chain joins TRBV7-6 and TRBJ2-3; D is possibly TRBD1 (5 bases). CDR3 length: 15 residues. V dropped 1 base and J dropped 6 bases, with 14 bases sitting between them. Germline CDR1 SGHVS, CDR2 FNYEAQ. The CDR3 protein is CASSLVGQGRDTQYF. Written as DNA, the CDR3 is TGTGCCAGCAGCTTAGTCGGGCAGGGCAGGGATACGCAGTATTTT.

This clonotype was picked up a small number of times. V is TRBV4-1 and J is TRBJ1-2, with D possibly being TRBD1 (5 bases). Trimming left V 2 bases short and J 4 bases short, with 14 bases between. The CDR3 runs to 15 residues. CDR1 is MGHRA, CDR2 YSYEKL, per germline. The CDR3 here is CASSQSEGNLYGYTF. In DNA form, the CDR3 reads TGCGCCAGCAGCCAATCGGAGGGGAACCTCTATGGCTACACCTTC.

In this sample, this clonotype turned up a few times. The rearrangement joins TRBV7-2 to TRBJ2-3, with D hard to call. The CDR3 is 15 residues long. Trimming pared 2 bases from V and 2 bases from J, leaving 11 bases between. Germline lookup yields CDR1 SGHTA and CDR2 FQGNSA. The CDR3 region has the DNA TGTGCCAGCAGCTTAAGAGGAGAAAACACAGATACGCAGTATTTT. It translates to CASSLRGENTDTQYF. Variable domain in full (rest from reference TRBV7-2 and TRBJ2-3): GAGVSQSPSNKVTEKGKDVELRCDPISGHTALYWYRQSLGQGLEFLIYFQGNSAPDKSGLPSDRFSAERTGGSVSTLTIQRTQQEDSAVYLCASSLRGENTDTQYFGPGTRLTVL.

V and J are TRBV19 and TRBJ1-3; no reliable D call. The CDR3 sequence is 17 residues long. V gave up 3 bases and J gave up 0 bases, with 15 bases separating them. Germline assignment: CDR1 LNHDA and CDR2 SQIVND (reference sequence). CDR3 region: CASSIIRTAISGNTIYF. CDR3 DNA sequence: TGTGCCAGTAGTATTATTAGGACGGCGATCTCTGGAAACACCATATATTTT.

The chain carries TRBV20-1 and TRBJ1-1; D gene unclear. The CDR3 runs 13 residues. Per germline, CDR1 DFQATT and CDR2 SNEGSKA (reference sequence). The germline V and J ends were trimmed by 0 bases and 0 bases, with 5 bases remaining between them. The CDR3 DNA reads TGCAGTGCTAGAGATCCGGTGAACACTGAAGCTTTCTTT. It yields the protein CSARDPVNTEAFF.

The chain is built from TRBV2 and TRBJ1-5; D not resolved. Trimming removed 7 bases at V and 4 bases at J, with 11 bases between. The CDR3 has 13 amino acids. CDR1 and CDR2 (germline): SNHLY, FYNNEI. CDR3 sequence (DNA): TGTGCCAGCATCAACGGACGGAATCAGCCCCAGCATTTT. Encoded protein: CASINGRNQPQHF.

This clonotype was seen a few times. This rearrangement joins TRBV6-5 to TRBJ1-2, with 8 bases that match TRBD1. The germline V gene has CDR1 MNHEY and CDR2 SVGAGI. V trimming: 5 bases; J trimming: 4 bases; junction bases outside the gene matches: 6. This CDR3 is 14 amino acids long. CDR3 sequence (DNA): TGTGCCAGCAGTGACAGGGGATATGGCTATGGCTACACCTTC. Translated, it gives CASSDRGYGYGYTF.

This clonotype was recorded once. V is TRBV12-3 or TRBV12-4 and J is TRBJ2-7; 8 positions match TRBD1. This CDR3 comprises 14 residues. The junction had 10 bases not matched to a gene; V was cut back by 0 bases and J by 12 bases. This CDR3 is CASSLARDRPIPYF. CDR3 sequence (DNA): TGTGCCAGCAGTTTAGCGCGGGACAGGCCCATCCCGTACTTC.

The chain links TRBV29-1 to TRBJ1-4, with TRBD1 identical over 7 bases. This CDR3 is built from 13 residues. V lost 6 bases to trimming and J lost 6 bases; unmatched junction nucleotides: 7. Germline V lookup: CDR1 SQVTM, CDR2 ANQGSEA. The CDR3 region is CSVSDRADEKLFF. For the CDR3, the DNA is TGCAGCGTATCCGACAGGGCGGATGAAAAACTGTTTTTT.

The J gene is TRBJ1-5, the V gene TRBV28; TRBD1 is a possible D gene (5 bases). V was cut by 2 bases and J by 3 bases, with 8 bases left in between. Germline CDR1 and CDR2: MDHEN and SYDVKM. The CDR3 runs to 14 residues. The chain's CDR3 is CASSLGGYNQPQHF. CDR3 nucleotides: TGTGCCAGCAGTTTAGGGGGTTACAATCAGCCCCAGCATTTT.

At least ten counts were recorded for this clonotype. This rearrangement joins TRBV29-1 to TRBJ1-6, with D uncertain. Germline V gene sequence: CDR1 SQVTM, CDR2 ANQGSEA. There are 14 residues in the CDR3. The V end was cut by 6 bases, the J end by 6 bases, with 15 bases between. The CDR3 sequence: CSVQSPGANSPLHF. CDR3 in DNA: TGCAGCGTCCAATCCCCAGGAGCTAATTCACCCCTCCACTTT.

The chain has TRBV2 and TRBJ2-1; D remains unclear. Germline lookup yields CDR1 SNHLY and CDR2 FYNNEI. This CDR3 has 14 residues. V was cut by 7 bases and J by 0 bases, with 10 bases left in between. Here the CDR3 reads CASTPISSYNEQFF. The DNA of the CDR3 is TGTGCCAGCACTCCTATAAGCTCCTACAATGAGCAGTTCTTC.

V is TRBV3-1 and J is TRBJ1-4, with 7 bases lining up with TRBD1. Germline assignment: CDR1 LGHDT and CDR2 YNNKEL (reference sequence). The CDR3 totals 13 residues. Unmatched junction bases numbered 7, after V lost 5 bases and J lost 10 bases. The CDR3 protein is CASSDDREGKLFF. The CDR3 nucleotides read TGTGCCAGCAGCGACGACAGGGAGGGAAAACTGTTTTTT.

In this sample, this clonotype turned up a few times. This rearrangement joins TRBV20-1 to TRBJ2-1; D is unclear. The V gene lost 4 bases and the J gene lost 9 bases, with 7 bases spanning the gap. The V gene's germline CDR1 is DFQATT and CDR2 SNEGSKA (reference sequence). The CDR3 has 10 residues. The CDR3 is CSATIPEQFF. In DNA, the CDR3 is TGCAGTGCTACCATCCCTGAGCAGTTCTTC.

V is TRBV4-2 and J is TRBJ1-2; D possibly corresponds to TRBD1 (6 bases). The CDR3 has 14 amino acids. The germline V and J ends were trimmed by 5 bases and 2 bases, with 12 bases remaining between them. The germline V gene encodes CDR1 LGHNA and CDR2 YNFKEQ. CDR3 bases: TGTGCCAGCAGCAACTCAGGGGCGAACTATGGCTACACCTTC. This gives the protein CASSNSGANYGYTF.

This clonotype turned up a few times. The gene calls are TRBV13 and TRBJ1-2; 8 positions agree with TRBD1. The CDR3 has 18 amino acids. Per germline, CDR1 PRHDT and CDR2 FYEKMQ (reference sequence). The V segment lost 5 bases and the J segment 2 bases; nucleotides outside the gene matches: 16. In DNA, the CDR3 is TGTGCCAGCAGCGGATTTGGGGACAGGTCGTTGGGAAACTATGGCTACACCTTC. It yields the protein CASSGFGDRSLGNYGYTF.

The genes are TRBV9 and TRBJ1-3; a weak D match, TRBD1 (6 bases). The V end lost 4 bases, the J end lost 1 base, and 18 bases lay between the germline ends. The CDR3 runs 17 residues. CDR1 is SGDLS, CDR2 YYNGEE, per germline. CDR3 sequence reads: CASSPPISQGSGNTIYF. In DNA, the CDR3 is TGTGCCAGCAGCCCCCCTATCTCACAGGGTTCTGGAAACACCATATATTTT.

CDR3 amino acids: CASSGGREYNEQFF. CDR3 DNA: TGTGCCAGCAGTGGGGGGAGGGAGTACAATGAGCAGTTCTTC. This sequence joins TRBV3-1 and TRBJ2-1; 7 nucleotides match TRBD2. Trimming at V came to 6 bases and at J to 4 bases, leaving 6 bases not matched to a gene. This CDR3 is built from 14 residues. CDR1 and CDR2 from the germline V gene are LGHDT and YNNKEL (reference sequence).

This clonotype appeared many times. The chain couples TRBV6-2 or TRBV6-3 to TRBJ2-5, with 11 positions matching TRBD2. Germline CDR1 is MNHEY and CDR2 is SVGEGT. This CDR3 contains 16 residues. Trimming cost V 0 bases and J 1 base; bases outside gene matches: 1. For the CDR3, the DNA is TGTGCCAGCAGTTACTCTGGGACTAGCGGCCAAGAGACCCAGTACTTC. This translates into CASSYSGTSGQETQYF.

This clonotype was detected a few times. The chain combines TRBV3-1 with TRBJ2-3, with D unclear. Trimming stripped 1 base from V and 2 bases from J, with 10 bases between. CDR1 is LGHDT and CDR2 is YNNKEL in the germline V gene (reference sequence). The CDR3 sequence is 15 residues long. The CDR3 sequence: CASSQGAGSTDTQYF. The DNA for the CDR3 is TGTGCCAGCAGCCAAGGCGCCGGATCCACAGATACGCAGTATTTT.

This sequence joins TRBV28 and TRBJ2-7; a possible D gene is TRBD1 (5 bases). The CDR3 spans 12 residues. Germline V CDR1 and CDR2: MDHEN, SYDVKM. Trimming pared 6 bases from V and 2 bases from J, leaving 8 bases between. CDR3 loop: CASRADTYEQYF. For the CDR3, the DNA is TGTGCCAGCAGGGCGGACACCTACGAGCAGTACTTC. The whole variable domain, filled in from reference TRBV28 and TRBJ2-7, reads DVKVTQSSRYLVKRTGEKVFLECVQDMDHENMFWYRQDPGLGLRLIYFSYDVKMKEKGDIPEGYSVSREKKERFSLILESASTNQTSMYLCASRADTYEQYFGPGTRLTVT.